This T cell receptor (beta chain) originates from a study of cytomegalovirus exposure and HLA in healthy donors. The germline gives CDR1 KGHSH, CDR2 LQKENI. V gave up 4 bases and J gave up 11 bases, with 23 bases separating them. The CDR3 consists of 16 residues. Regarding the study as a whole: Investigators reported 150 to 200 TCR beta chains as tied to cytomegalovirus. HLA restriction was apparent for most CMV-associated TCR beta chains in a later analysis. Highly shared variants forming one cluster were likely a sequencing artifact.

Comments on this clone: Its antigen is unidentified.

Primers: 60 Vbeta forward and 13 Jbeta reverse. Authors' data handling: The count from a later analysis was roughly 80 million unique TCR beta chains, about 9.9 million of them shared. Libraries were prepared by immunoSEQ multiplex PCR; TCRdb keeps only in-frame clonotypes and omits some of them. V, J and clone size are taken as reported in that table, and D and trimming were inferred from the DNA itself. The table lists roughly 80,000 clones, 65% to 70% of them singletons, with around 6.9% in the top ten. The sequencing sample was made of PBMCs. The sequence derives from a woman in her forties or fifties in good health and CMV-seropositive. V gene TRBV18 combines with J gene TRBJ1-4, with D possibly TRBD1 on 5 matching bases. CDR3 protein: CASSRVSGATGGKLFF. The CDR3 bases are TGTGCCAGCTCACGAGTCAGTGGGGCGACCGGTGGGAAACTGTTTTTT.